This entry lists 7 T cell receptor beta chains sequenced from one sample in a study of response to subunit inactivated influenza vaccine. TCRdb fed the RT-PCR reads into MiXCR, producing one record per CDR3 protein. Of some 550,000 distinct CDR3 sequences listed, under 25% are singletons. Separately, the same data were catalogued under a study of T cells expressing NK-cell markers. That source reports: 5'RACE template switching with UMIs produced the TCR beta cDNA.

Sequencing used CD4+ T cells sorted from PBMCs, obtained about 12 days after vaccination. These receptors all stem from a man in his fifties or sixties who received an inactivated influenza vaccine.

This clonotype came up once. The V gene is TRBV20-1, the J gene TRBJ2-1, with D maybe TRBD2 (6 bases). V dropped 2 bases and J dropped 6 bases, with 8 bases sitting between them. Germline CDR1 is DFQATT and CDR2 is SNEGSKA (reference sequence). The CDR3 has 12 amino acids. The DNA of the CDR3 is TGCAGTGCTAGACAGGGAGGCAATGAGCAGTTCTTC. Translated, it gives CSARQGGNEQFF.

This clonotype was picked up a small number of times. V usage is TRBV5-5 and J usage is TRBJ2-7, with TRBD1 matching over 8 bases. After removal of 6 bases from V and 4 bases from J, the junction contained 12 bases not matched to a gene. CDR1 is SGHKS and CDR2 is YYEKEE in the germline V gene (reference sequence). CDR3 size: 15 residues. The CDR3 spells CASTVGPGQDYEQYF. In DNA, the CDR3 is TGTGCCAGCACCGTTGGCCCGGGACAGGATTACGAGCAGTACTTC.

This chain connects TRBV11-2 to TRBJ2-7; D unresolved. Trimming shortened V by 0 bases and J by 9 bases, and 9 bases separated the two germline ends. Looked up from germline, CDR1 is SGHAT and CDR2 is FQNNGV. The CDR3 contains 12 residues. CDR3 DNA: TGTGCCAGCAGCTTAGATCGCTATTCGCAGTACTTC. As protein: CASSLDRYSQYF. Looking up the rest from reference TRBV11-2 and TRBJ2-7 gives the full variable domain: EAGVAQSPRYKIIEKRQSVAFWCNPISGHATLYWYQQILGQGPKLLIQFQNNGVVDDSQLPKDRFSAERLKGVDSTLKIQPAKLEDSAVYLCASSLDRYSQYFGPGTRLTVT.

This clonotype was observed a handful of times. The J gene is TRBJ1-3, the V gene TRBV6-1, with D perhaps TRBD1 (5 bases). The CDR3 is 15 amino acids. Trimming took off 3 bases at V and 2 bases at J, with 11 bases between the two ends. Germline CDR1 reads MNHNS; CDR2 reads SASEGT. The CDR3 coding sequence is TGTGCCAGCAGTGACCGGGACGGAACTGGAAACACCATATATTTT. This translates into CASSDRDGTGNTIYF.

A few counts support this clonotype. V is TRBV5-4 and J is TRBJ2-3, with 9 positions matching TRBD1. Per the germline V gene, CDR1 is SGHNT and CDR2 is YYREEE (reference sequence). Trimming at V came to 0 bases and at J to 2 bases, leaving 10 bases not matched to a gene. This CDR3 spans 18 amino acids. The CDR3 here is CASSLGRTGVSLTDTQYF. As DNA, the CDR3 is TGTGCCAGCAGCTTGGGAAGGACAGGGGTTTCCCTCACAGATACGCAGTATTTT.

This clonotype was recorded many times. The V gene is TRBV3-1, the J gene TRBJ1-6; D is uncertain. Germline V lookup: CDR1 LGHDT, CDR2 YNNKEL (reference sequence). The CDR3 extends over 14 amino acids. V was trimmed by 1 base and J by 5 bases, leaving 6 bases between them. CDR3 loop: CASSQGGDNSPLHF. CDR3 nucleotides: TGTGCCAGCAGCCAAGGGGGAGATAATTCACCCCTCCACTTT.

This clonotype was observed many times. This rearrangement joins TRBV12-3 or TRBV12-4 to TRBJ2-7, with TRBD2 matching 8 bases. After removal of 7 bases from V and 3 bases from J, the junction contained 8 bases not matched to a gene. The CDR3 is 14 amino acids. CDR3 DNA sequence: TGTGCCAGCAACCAGCGGGAGAAGGGCTACGAGCAGTACTTC. Translating it yields CASNQREKGYEQYF.